The 5 T cell receptor beta chains in this list originate from one sample, sequenced in a study of blood T cell repertoires in COVID-19. Measured with immunoSEQ multiplex PCR; TCRdb has only the in-frame clones, and not every one. This sample has 65,000 to 90,000 clones, with just over 85% found just once. The specimen was peripheral blood. These receptors all stem from a human donor in a cohort sampled during active COVID-19.

The chain recombines TRBV19 with TRBJ2-7; tentative D call: TRBD1 (6 bases). The CDR3 extends over 15 amino acids. The germline gives CDR1 LNHDA, CDR2 SQIVND (reference sequence). The V end was cut by 5 bases, the J end by 0 bases, with 14 bases between. This CDR3 is CASSAVRDNSYEQYF. CDR3 coding DNA: TGTGCCAGTAGTGCGGTCCGGGACAACTCCTACGAGCAGTACTTC. The whole variable domain, filled in from reference TRBV19 and TRBJ2-7, reads DGGITQSPKYLFRKEGQNVTLSCEQNLNHDAMYWYRQDPGQGLRLIYYSQIVNDFQKGDIAEGYSVSREKKESFPLTVTSAQKNPTAFYLCASSAVRDNSYEQYFGPGTRLTVT.

The gene calls are TRBV30 and TRBJ2-1; 11 positions match TRBD2. J lost 10 bases, V lost 4 bases, and 9 bases had no gene match. Germline V gives CDR1 GTSNPN, CDR2 SVGIG (reference sequence). The length of the CDR3 is 14 residues. The CDR3 bases are TGTGCCTGGATACGACGGGTAGCGGGGGGGGAGCAGTTCTTC. The encoded protein is CAWIRRVAGGEQFF.

The gene calls are TRBV4-3 and TRBJ2-2; D ambiguous. The CDR3 totals 17 residues. V was clipped by 0 bases and J by 3 bases, with 14 bases between them. Germline values: CDR1 LGHNA, CDR2 YSLEER. This CDR3 is CASSQDGHQSDTGELFF. Written as DNA, the CDR3 is TGCGCCAGCAGCCAAGATGGCCACCAAAGCGACACCGGGGAGCTGTTTTTT.

This clone was seen only a few times. V usage is TRBV30 and J usage is TRBJ1-1; D is ambiguous. CDR1 is GTSNPN, CDR2 SVGIG, per germline (reference sequence). This CDR3 is 13 amino acids long. Trimming cost V 4 bases and J 1 base, with 10 bases left between them. In DNA, the CDR3 is TGTGCCTGGAAGTTTTCCGGGAACACTGAAGCTTTCTTT. Amino acid sequence: CAWKFSGNTEAFF.

The genes are TRBV2 and TRBJ1-4; TRBD1 agrees at 8 bases. Losses at the gene ends were 6 bases for V and 6 bases for J; bases not matched to a gene: 3. Looked up from germline, CDR1 is SNHLY and CDR2 is FYNNEI. The CDR3 length is 13 residues. The CDR3 loop is CASRDRADEKLFF. As DNA, the CDR3 is TGTGCCAGCAGGGACAGGGCGGATGAAAAACTGTTTTTT. Drawing the rest from reference TRBV2 and TRBJ1-4, the complete variable domain is EPEVTQTPSHQVTQMGQEVILRCVPISNHLYFYWYRQILGQKVEFLVSFYNNEISEKSEIFDDQFSVERPDGSNFTLKIRSTKLEDSAMYFCASRDRADEKLFFGSGTQLSVL.